The T cell receptor beta chain under discussion was sequenced for a study of cytomegalovirus exposure and HLA in healthy donors. Findings of the study overall: For cytomegalovirus status, the classifier reportedly gave diagnoses with high specificity and sensitivity. In a later analysis, an Asian-associated ancestry cluster reportedly showed fewer N-insertions than the roughly 730-donor mean. Several of the most significant clusters appeared linked to common viral pathogens, based on a later analysis.

Unmatched junction bases numbered 6, after V lost 6 bases and J lost 3 bases. CDR1 is SGHRS and CDR2 is YFSETQ in the germline V gene. This CDR3 spans 14 amino acids. Each donor was nominally healthy when sampled (though unrecorded immune exposures were likely). A multiplex PCR was run with 60 Vbeta primers and 13 Jbeta primers. Sequenced by immunoSEQ multiplex PCR; TCRdb stores in-frame clones only, minus some. The data hold about 160,000 clones, with roughly four fifths observed a single time. Points on this clone: Its antigen remains unknown.

This TCR was sampled from a man over 45 in good health and CMV-seropositive. The specimen sequenced was PBMCs. The rearrangement links TRBV5-1 to TRBJ1-1; 9 positions agree with TRBD1. The CDR3 DNA reads TGCGCCAGCACCGATCGGACAGGGGACACTGAAGCTTTCTTT. Translated, it gives CASTDRTGDTEAFF.